This TCR beta chain appears in the sequencing data of a study of blood T cell repertoires in COVID-19. Germline V CDR1 and CDR2: MNHEY, SMNVEV (reference sequence). Trimming pared 0 bases from V and 2 bases from J, leaving 10 bases between. This CDR3 has 15 amino acids. Points on this clone: Distinct nucleotide sequences in the sample also encode this CDR3.

Sequenced by immunoSEQ multiplex PCR; TCRdb stores in-frame clones only, minus some. This table holds hundreds of thousands of clones, about 86% found once. The chain is built from TRBV27 and TRBJ2-5; tentative D call: TRBD1 (6 bases). Sequencing input: PBMCs or T cells enriched from blood (not recorded which). This receptor was identified in a woman between 45 and 60 years old with acute COVID-19. As DNA, the CDR3 is TGTGCCAGCAGTTTATCGGGCAGGGGTCAAGAGACCCAGTACTTC. Amino acid sequence: CASSLSGRGQETQYF.